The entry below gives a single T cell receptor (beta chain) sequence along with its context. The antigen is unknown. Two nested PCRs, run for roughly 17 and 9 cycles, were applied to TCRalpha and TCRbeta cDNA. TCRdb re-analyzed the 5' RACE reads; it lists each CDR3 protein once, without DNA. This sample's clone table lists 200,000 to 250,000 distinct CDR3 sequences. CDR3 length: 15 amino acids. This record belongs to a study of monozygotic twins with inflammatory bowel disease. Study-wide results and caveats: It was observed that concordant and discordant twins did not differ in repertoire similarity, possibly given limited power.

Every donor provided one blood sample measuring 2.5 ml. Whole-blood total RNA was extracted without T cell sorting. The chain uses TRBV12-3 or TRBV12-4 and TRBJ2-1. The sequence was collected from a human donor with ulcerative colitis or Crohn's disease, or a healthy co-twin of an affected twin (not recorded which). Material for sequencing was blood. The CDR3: CASSLNQIGTGEQFF.